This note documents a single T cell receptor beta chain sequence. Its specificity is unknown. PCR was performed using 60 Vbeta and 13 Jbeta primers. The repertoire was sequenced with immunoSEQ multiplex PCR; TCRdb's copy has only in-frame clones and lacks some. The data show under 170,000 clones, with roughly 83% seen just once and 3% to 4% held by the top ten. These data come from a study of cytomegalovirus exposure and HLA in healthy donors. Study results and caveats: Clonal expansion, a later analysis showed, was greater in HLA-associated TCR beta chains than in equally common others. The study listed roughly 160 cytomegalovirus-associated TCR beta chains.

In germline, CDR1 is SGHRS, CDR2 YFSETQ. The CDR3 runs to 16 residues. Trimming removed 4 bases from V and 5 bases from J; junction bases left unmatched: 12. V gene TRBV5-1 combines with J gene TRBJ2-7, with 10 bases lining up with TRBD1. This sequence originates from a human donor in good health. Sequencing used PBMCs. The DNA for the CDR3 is TGCGCCAGCAGCATGAACCCGGGACAGGGGTTCCACGAGCAGTACTTC. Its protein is CASSMNPGQGFHEQYF. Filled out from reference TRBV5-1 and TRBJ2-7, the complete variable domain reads KAGVTQTPRYLIKTRGQQVTLSCSPISGHRSVSWYQQTPGQGLQFLFEYFSETQRNKGNFPGRFSGRQFSNSRSEMNVSTLELGDSALYLCASSMNPGQGFHEQYFGPGTRLTVT.